What follows is one T cell receptor (beta chain) and its context. The data were taken from a study of CD8+CD57+ T cells in acquired aplastic anemia. Genomic DNA constituted the template upon which TCR beta VDJ and CDR3 profiling was performed. MiXCR was run by TCRdb on the reads, yielding one entry per CDR3 protein. Seen here are about 220,000 distinct CDR3 sequences, roughly 35% observed once, and the top ten hold roughly 1.1%. The clonotype was recovered from a human donor in good health, serving as a control. Sequenced sample: sorted CD4+, CD8+, or CD8+CD57+ T cells (not recorded which) from PBMCs.

Here the CDR3 DNA reads TGTGCCAGCAGCTTGGGGTCAGGGGGTCCAAACTATGGCTACACCTTC. Translated: CASSLGSGGPNYGYTF. This chain uses TRBV5-4 with TRBJ1-2; 7 nucleotides agree with TRBD1. Germline-derived CDR1 and CDR2 are SGHNT and YYREEE (reference sequence). V lost 0 bases, J lost 2 bases, and 7 bases stayed unmatched. The CDR3 length is 16 residues.